This is a list of T cell receptor beta chains from one sample in a study of T cells in localized non-small cell lung cancer. TCRdb's copy holds only in-frame clones and misses some; the assay was immunoSEQ multiplex PCR. The table includes roughly 30,000 clones, around nine tenths detected once. Here the sequenced sample was peripheral blood, taken before any cancer treatment. These TCRs come from a woman aged 18-50 years with stage I lung adenocarcinoma. Both conserved end residues are part of each CDR3. The order of the fields is D gene, J gene, clone size, V gene, CDR3 DNA, CDR3 protein. D genes are given only for firm matches. Expanded clones get a size class; other rows say once, few or many, or leave the size out.

D: NA; J: TRBJ1-1; size: NA; V: TRBV9; DNA: TGTGCCAGCAGCGTAGCTCTTGGCAGGGAAGCTTTCTTT; CDR3: CASSVALGREAFF
D: TRBD2; J: TRBJ2-5; size: once; V: TRBV11-3; DNA: TGTGCCAGCAGCTCTTCAGGGGTGGGGCTAGCGGGCCAAGAGACCCAGTACTTC; CDR3: CASSSSGVGLAGQETQYF
D: NA; J: TRBJ2-3; size: NA; V: TRBV12-5; DNA: TGTGCTAGTAAGGGGCCGCGGGAAGATACGCAGTATTTT; CDR3: CASKGPREDTQYF
D: NA; J: TRBJ2-1; size: NA; V: TRBV5-1; DNA: TGCGCCAGCAGCCTCTCCCAGCAGCCCGGGGGCAATGAGCAGTTCTTC; CDR3: CASSLSQQPGGNEQFF
D: NA; J: TRBJ2-6; size: NA; V: TRBV28; DNA: TGTGCCAGCAGTGGTCCGCTCCTCTCTGGGGCCAACGTCCTGACTTTC; CDR3: CASSGPLLSGANVLTF
D: TRBD2; J: TRBJ2-7; size: NA; V: TRBV6-5; DNA: TGTGCCAGCAGTTATTCAGCGGGAGGCTCCTACGAGCAGTACTTC; CDR3: CASSYSAGGSYEQYF
D: NA; J: TRBJ1-2; size: NA; V: TRBV2; DNA: TGTGCCAGCAGCGGAGGGGATGGCTACACCTTC; CDR3: CASSGGDGYTF
D: NA; J: TRBJ2-7; size: NA; V: TRBV9; DNA: TGTGCCAGCAGCGTAGGGAGCGGGCCCTACGAGCAGTACTTC; CDR3: CASSVGSGPYEQYF
D: TRBD1; J: TRBJ1-1; size: NA; V: TRBV4-3; DNA: TGCGCCAGCAGCCAAGATCGGACAGGGAACACTGAAGCTTTCTTT; CDR3: CASSQDRTGNTEAFF
D: NA; J: TRBJ2-1; size: NA; V: TRBV7-7; DNA: TGTGCTAGCAGCTTGGGCTTGACTAGTTCCAATGAGCAGTTCTTC; CDR3: CASSLGLTSSNEQFF
D: NA; J: TRBJ2-5; size: NA; V: TRBV11-2; DNA: TGTGCCAGCAGCTTACTCCGAGAGACCCAGTACTTC; CDR3: CASSLLRETQYF
D: NA; J: TRBJ2-5; size: NA; V: TRBV5-1; DNA: TGCGCCAGCAGCTTGGGATCTGGCGGGGAGACCCAGTACTTC; CDR3: CASSLGSGGETQYF
D: NA; J: TRBJ2-5; size: few; V: TRBV14; DNA: TGTGCCAGCAGCCAAGCTCCGGTTCTACTGTGGGAGACCCAGTACTTC; CDR3: CASSQAPVLLWETQYF
D: NA; J: TRBJ1-2; size: NA; V: TRBV28; DNA: TGTGCCAGCAGTTTACAAGGGGTCATACCTGGCTACACCTTC; CDR3: CASSLQGVIPGYTF
D: TRBD1; J: TRBJ2-2; size: NA; V: TRBV10-1; DNA: TGCGCCACCTTGGACAGGGGAGCGAACACCGGGGAGCTGTTTTTT; CDR3: CATLDRGANTGELFF
D: NA; J: TRBJ1-3; size: NA; V: TRBV4-1; DNA: TGCGCCAGCAGCCTCATGGACAGCCCCCGAAACACCATATATTTT; CDR3: CASSLMDSPRNTIYF
D: NA; J: TRBJ2-7; size: NA; V: TRBV2; DNA: TGTGCCAGCAGTGAACAGGCGAATTCCTACGAGCAGTACTTC; CDR3: CASSEQANSYEQYF
D: TRBD2; J: TRBJ2-7; size: NA; V: TRBV6-1; DNA: TGTGCCAGCATGAAGGGACTAGCGACCTACGAGCAGTACTTC; CDR3: CASMKGLATYEQYF
D: NA; J: TRBJ1-2; size: NA; V: TRBV7-3; DNA: TGTGCCAGCAGCACAGGACAGAACTATGGCTACACCTTC; CDR3: CASSTGQNYGYTF
D: NA; J: TRBJ2-5; size: NA; V: TRBV5-1; DNA: TGCGCCAGCAGCTGGCTTGCATCTCAGGAGACCCAGTACTTC; CDR3: CASSWLASQETQYF
D: NA; J: TRBJ2-7; size: NA; V: TRBV19; DNA: TGTGCCAGTAGTATCCGTGGTGGGGTCTACGAGCAGTACTTC; CDR3: CASSIRGGVYEQYF
D: NA; J: TRBJ1-3; size: NA; V: TRBV4-2; DNA: TGTGCCAGCAGCTTATCCGGGGCTAACACCATATATTTT; CDR3: CASSLSGANTIYF
D: NA; J: TRBJ2-7; size: NA; V: TRBV28; DNA: TGTGCCAGCAGAGGACGGGACGGCGTCTACGAGCAGTACTTC; CDR3: CASRGRDGVYEQYF
D: TRBD2; J: TRBJ2-3; size: NA; V: TRBV10-1; DNA: TGCGCCAGCAGCCCAGTTGGGCTAGCGGGAGATACGCAGTATTTT; CDR3: CASSPVGLAGDTQYF
D: NA; J: TRBJ2-2; size: NA; V: TRBV7-2; DNA: TGTGCCAGCAGCTTGGGGGGGACGAGGGACATTGTGGGGACGAAGGAGCTGTTTTTT; CDR3: CASSLGGTRDIVGTKELFF
D: TRBD1; J: TRBJ2-1; size: NA; V: TRBV7-3; DNA: TGTGCCAGCAGCGCAACCGGGACAGGTTACAATGAGCAGTTCTTC; CDR3: CASSATGTGYNEQFF
D: NA; J: TRBJ1-1; size: few; V: TRBV30; DNA: TGTGCCTCGAGGAGGGGGGGGACTGAAGCTTTCTTT; CDR3: CASRRGGTEAFF
D: NA; J: TRBJ1-5; size: NA; V: TRBV6-1; DNA: TGTGCCAGCAGTGAGAGACAGAATCAGCCCCAGCATTTT; CDR3: CASSERQNQPQHF
D: TRBD1; J: TRBJ1-5; size: NA; V: TRBV10-1; DNA: TGCGCCACTCATGGATTCCGGGACAGCTCGTTTCAGCCCCAGCATTTT; CDR3: CATHGFRDSSFQPQHF
D: NA; J: TRBJ1-4; size: NA; V: TRBV7-8; DNA: TGTGCCAGCAGCTTAGCGGGGGCAGGTCCTAATGAAAAACTGTTTTTT; CDR3: CASSLAGAGPNEKLFF
D: NA; J: TRBJ1-6; size: NA; V: TRBV2; DNA: TGTGCCAGCAGCGGGACCGGGGCCGGTGATTCACCCCTCCACTTT; CDR3: CASSGTGAGDSPLHF
D: TRBD1; J: TRBJ2-7; size: NA; V: TRBV6-6; DNA: TGTGCCAGCAGACGACAGGGTCTCGACGAGCAGTACTTC; CDR3: CASRRQGLDEQYF
D: NA; J: TRBJ2-6; size: NA; V: TRBV30; DNA: TGTGCCTGGGACACAGGGTTTAGCTCTGGGGCCAACGTCCTGACTTTC; CDR3: CAWDTGFSSGANVLTF
D: TRBD1; J: TRBJ1-4; size: NA; V: TRBV10-3; DNA: TGTGCCATCAGGATGACAGGGAGTGAAAAACTGTTTTTT; CDR3: CAIRMTGSEKLFF
D: NA; J: TRBJ2-1; size: once; V: TRBV6-6; DNA: TGTGCCAGCGGAGGGCGAAAGGTTAGTCAGGAGCAGTTCTTC; CDR3: CASGGRKVSQEQFF
D: TRBD2; J: TRBJ2-3; size: NA; V: TRBV6-1; DNA: TGTGCCAGCAGAGGAAGGCTAGCGGCCACAGATACGCAGTATTTT; CDR3: CASRGRLAATDTQYF
D: NA; J: TRBJ1-5; size: NA; V: TRBV4-3; DNA: TGCGCCAGCAGCCAAGTAGAATTAAGGGAGGGTCAGCCCCAGCATTTT; CDR3: CASSQVELREGQPQHF
D: TRBD2; J: TRBJ2-4; size: NA; V: TRBV19; DNA: TGTGCCAGTAGTATAGCTTATGGGACTAGCGTTGAGAAAAACATTCAGTACTTC; CDR3: CASSIAYGTSVEKNIQYF
D: TRBD2; J: TRBJ2-1; size: NA; V: TRBV7-8; DNA: TGTGCCAGCAGACCAGAACTTACTAGCGGGAGGATCCATGAGCAGTTCTTC; CDR3: CASRPELTSGRIHEQFF
D: TRBD2; J: TRBJ2-2; size: NA; V: TRBV9; DNA: TGTGCCAGCAGCGTAGTAGGTTCGGTAGCGGGAAAGAGCGGGGAGCTGTTTTTT; CDR3: CASSVVGSVAGKSGELFF
D: NA; J: TRBJ2-3; size: NA; V: TRBV9; DNA: TGTGCCAGCAGCGACGACTCGGATACGCAGTATTTT; CDR3: CASSDDSDTQYF
D: NA; J: TRBJ1-1; size: once; V: TRBV5-8; DNA: TGTGCCAGCAGCTTCAGGGCCAACACTGAAGCTTTCTTT; CDR3: CASSFRANTEAFF
D: NA; J: TRBJ1-1; size: NA; V: TRBV7-5; DNA: TGTGTCAGAAGCCTCACCCTAGACAGGGCCAACACTGAAGCTTTCTTT; CDR3: CVRSLTLDRANTEAFF
D: NA; J: TRBJ1-1; size: NA; V: TRBV28; DNA: TGTGCCAGCAGTTTGACCCCCCAAGAGAACACTGAAGCTTTCTTT; CDR3: CASSLTPQENTEAFF
D: NA; J: TRBJ2-3; size: NA; V: TRBV29-1; DNA: TGCAGCGTTGAAGATGGGTTGGGGAGGAGGCCAGATACGCAGTATTTT; CDR3: CSVEDGLGRRPDTQYF
D: NA; J: TRBJ1-2; size: NA; V: TRBV11-2; DNA: TGTGCCAGCAGCTTAGTGTCCCTCAGGGCTGGCTACACCTTC; CDR3: CASSLVSLRAGYTF
D: NA; J: TRBJ1-1; size: few; V: TRBV30; DNA: TGTGCCTGGAGTGCTAAATGGACGAGGATGACTGAAGCTTTCTTT; CDR3: CAWSAKWTRMTEAFF
D: TRBD1; J: TRBJ2-2; size: NA; V: TRBV30; DNA: TGTGCCTGGAGAAGGGGGCACGGGGAGCTGTTTTTT; CDR3: CAWRRGHGELFF